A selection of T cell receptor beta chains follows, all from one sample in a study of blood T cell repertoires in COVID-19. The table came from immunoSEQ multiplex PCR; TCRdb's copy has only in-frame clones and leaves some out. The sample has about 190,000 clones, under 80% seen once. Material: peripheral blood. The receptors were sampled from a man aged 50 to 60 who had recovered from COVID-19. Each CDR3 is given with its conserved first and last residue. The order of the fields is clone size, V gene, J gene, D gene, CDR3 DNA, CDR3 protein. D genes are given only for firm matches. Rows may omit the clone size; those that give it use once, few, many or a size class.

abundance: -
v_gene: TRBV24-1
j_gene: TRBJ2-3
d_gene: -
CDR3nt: TGTGCCACCAGTGATTTCAGAAGCACAGATACGCAGTATTTT
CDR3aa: CATSDFRSTDTQYF

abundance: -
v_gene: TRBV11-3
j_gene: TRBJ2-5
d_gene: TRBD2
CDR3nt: TGTGCCAGCAGCTTGACTAGCATATCGACCCAGTACTTC
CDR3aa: CASSLTSISTQYF

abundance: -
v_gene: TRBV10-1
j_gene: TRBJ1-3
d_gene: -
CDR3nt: TGCGCCAGCAGGACAGAGGCTGGAAACACCATATATTTT
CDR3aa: CASRTEAGNTIYF

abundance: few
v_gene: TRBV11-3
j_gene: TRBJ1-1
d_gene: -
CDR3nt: TGTGCCAGCAGCTTATACAGGTACACTGAAGCTTTCTTT
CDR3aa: CASSLYRYTEAFF

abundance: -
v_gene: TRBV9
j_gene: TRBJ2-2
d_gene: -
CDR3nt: TGTGCCAGCAGCCCTCAAGGGGTTAGCAACACCGGGGAGCTGTTTTTT
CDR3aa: CASSPQGVSNTGELFF

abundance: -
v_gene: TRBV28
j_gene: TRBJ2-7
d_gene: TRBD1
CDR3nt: TGTGCCAGCAGTTATAGGGGGCCCTACGAGCAGTACTTC
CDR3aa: CASSYRGPYEQYF

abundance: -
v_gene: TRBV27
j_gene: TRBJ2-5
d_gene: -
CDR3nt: TGTGCCAGCAGCCACAGGCTTCAAGAGACCCAGTACTTC
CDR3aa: CASSHRLQETQYF

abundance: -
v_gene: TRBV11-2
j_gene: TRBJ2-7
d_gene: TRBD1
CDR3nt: TGTGCCAGCAGCTCTTCCGGGACAGGGGCCTACGAGCAGTACTTC
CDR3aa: CASSSSGTGAYEQYF

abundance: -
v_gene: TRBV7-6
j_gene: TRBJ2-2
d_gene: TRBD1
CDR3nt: TGTGCCAGCAGCTCAAGGACAGGGACAACCGGGGAGCTGTTTTTT
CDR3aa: CASSSRTGTTGELFF

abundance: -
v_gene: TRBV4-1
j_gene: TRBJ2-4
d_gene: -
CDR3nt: TGCGCCAGCAGCCAAGATCGGAGGGAGAAAAACATTCAGTACTTC
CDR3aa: CASSQDRREKNIQYF

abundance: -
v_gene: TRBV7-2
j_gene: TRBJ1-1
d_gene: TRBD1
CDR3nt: TGTGCCAGCAGCTCGACAGGGGAGACTGAAGCTTTCTTT
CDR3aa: CASSSTGETEAFF

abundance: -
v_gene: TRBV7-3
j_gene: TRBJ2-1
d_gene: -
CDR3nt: TGTGCCAGCAGCTTAGAGGCTAGGCCCTCCAATGAGCAGTTCTTC
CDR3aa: CASSLEARPSNEQFF

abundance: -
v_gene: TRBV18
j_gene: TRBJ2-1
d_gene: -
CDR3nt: TGTGCCAGCTCACCACGTTTTGGGCTTAGAAATGAGCAGTTCTTC
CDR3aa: CASSPRFGLRNEQFF

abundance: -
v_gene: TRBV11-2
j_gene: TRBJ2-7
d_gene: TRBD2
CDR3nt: TGTGCCAGCAGCTTAGATGGGACTAGCGGGAGGGCCTGGTACTTC
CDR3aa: CASSLDGTSGRAWYF

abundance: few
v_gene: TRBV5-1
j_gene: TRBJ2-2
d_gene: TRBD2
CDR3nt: TGCGCCAGCAGCCGGACTAGCGGGACCCCCGGGGAGCTGTTTTTT
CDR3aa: CASSRTSGTPGELFF

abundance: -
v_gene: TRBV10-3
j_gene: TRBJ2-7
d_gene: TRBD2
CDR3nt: TGTGCCATCAGGACCCCTAGCGGATCCTACGAGCAGTACTTC
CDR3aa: CAIRTPSGSYEQYF

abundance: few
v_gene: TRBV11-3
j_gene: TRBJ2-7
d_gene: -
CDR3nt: TGTGCCAGCAGCCACCCCTGGGACTGGTCCTACGAGCAGTACTTC
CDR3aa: CASSHPWDWSYEQYF

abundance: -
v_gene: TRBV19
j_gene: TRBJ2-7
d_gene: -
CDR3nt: TGTGCCAGTAGTACCACACCGAGGCGGGACTACGAGCAGTACTTC
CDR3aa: CASSTTPRRDYEQYF

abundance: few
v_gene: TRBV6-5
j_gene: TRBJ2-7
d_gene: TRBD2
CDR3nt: TGTGCCAGCATCGGACTAGCGGTATCCTACGAGCAGTACTTC
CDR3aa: CASIGLAVSYEQYF

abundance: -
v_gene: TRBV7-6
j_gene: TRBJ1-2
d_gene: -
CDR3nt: TGTGCCAGCAGCTTAGCCGATACCGGGGGGATCTATGGCTACACCTTC
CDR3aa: CASSLADTGGIYGYTF

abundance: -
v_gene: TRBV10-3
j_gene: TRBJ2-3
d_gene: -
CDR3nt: TGTGCCATCAGTGATGCTCTAGCGCCGAGCACAGATACGCAGTATTTT
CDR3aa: CAISDALAPSTDTQYF

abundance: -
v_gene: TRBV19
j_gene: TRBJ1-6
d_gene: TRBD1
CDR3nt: TGTGCCAGTAGTATCCCCCCGGCAGGGGGTTCACCCCTCCACTTT
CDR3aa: CASSIPPAGGSPLHF

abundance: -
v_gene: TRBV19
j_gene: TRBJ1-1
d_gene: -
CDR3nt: TGTGCCAGTACCTTTGACAGGAGGAACACTGAAGCTTTCTTT
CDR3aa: CASTFDRRNTEAFF

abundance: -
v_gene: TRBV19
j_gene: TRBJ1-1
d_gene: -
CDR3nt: TGTGCCAGTAGAGACCCAGGTAGGGGCACTGAAGCTTTCTTT
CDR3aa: CASRDPGRGTEAFF

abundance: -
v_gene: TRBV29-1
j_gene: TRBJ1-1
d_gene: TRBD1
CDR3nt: TGCAGCGGCCAGGGGGCGGTGAGGACTGAAGCTTTCTTT
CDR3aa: CSGQGAVRTEAFF

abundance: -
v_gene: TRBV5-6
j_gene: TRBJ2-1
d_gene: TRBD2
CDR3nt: TGTGCCAGCAGCTTGATACAGGGACTAGCTGATTACAATGAGCAGTTCTTC
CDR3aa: CASSLIQGLADYNEQFF

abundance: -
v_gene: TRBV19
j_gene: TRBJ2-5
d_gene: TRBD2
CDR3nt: TGTGCCAGTAGTTTAACTAGCGGTGAGACCCAGTACTTC
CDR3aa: CASSLTSGETQYF

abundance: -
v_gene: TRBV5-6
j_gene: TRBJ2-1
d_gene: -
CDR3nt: TGTGCCAGCAGCTTGACCTACGGCTCCTACAATGAGCAGTTCTTC
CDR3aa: CASSLTYGSYNEQFF

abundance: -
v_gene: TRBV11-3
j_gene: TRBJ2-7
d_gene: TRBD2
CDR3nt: TGTGCCAGCAGCCGGCGATTAGCGGGACGCCACGAGCAGTACTTC
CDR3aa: CASSRRLAGRHEQYF

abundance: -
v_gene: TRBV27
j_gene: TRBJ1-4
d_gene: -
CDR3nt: TGTGCCAGCAGTTCCGCTCGGGGAAATGAAAAACTGTTTTTT
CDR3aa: CASSSARGNEKLFF

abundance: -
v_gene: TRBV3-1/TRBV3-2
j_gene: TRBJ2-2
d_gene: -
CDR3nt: TGTGCCAGCAGCCTCCAAGCCTCCGGGGAGCTGTTTTTT
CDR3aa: CASSLQASGELFF

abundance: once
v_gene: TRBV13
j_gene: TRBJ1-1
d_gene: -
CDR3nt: TGTGCCAGCAGCTTAGTACAAATCGGGATGGTGAACACTGAAGCTTTCTTT
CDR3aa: CASSLVQIGMVNTEAFF

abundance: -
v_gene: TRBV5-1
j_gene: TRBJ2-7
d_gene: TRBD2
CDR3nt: TGCGCCAGCAGCTTGCAGTTGGCTAGCGGGAGCTACGAGCAGTACTTC
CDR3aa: CASSLQLASGSYEQYF

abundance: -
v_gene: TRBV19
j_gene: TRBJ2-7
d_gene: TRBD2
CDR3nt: TGTGCCAGTAGTCGGGGGGGCCCCTACGAGCAGTACTTC
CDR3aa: CASSRGGPYEQYF

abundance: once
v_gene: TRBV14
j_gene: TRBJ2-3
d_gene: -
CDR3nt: TGTGCCAGCAGTCTCGACTGGGGCACAGATACGCAGTATTTT
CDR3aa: CASSLDWGTDTQYF

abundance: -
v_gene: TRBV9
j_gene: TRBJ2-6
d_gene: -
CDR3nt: TGTGCCAGCAGCGGAACGACAGGTAACTCTGGGGCCAACGTCCTGACTTTC
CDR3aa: CASSGTTGNSGANVLTF

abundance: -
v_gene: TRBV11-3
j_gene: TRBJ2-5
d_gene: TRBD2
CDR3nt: TGTGCCAGCAGCCAAGCGGGAGGTGAAGAGACCCAGTACTTC
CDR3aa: CASSQAGGEETQYF

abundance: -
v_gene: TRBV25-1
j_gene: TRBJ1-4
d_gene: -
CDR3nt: TGTGCCAGCAGTGAATTAAGCGGAAAACTGTTTTTT
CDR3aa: CASSELSGKLFF

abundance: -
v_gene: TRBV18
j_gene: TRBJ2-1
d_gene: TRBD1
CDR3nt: TGTGCCAGCTCACGAGGACAGGGGGGGACCAATGAGCAGTTCTTC
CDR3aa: CASSRGQGGTNEQFF